This T cell receptor (beta chain) was observed in a study of read filtering for tumor transcriptome and immune sequencing. As for the study in general: Per sample, TCR-region reads ranged about 4 to 11 million by IR-seq, roughly 75 to 1273 by RNA-seq.

V gave up 1 base and J gave up 6 bases; unmatched junction bases: 3. The germline V gene encodes CDR1 LNHDA and CDR2 SQIVND (reference sequence). The length of the CDR3 is 14 residues. The library was built from 400 to 500 ng RNA with molecular barcoded adaptors for alpha/delta and beta/gamma chains. TCRdb processed the reads anew with MiXCR; each CDR3 protein has one entry. The sample holds tens of thousands of distinct CDR3 sequences, less than 15% seen once. General study points: The sorted CD138-negative fraction was a mixed bone marrow immune population, not purified T cells. IR-seq captured clonotypes deeper and more reliably than RNA-seq.

This clonotype has ten or more counts. Its antigen remains unknown. The sequenced sample consisted of a population of CD138-negative cells sorted from bone marrow. V is TRBV19 and J is TRBJ2-3, with 8 bases aligning to TRBD2. The TCR was taken from a donor aged 40 or over with multiple myeloma. CDR3 bases: TGTGCCAGTAGTATAGCGGGGGGGGTTGATACGCAGTATTTT. Residues: CASSIAGGVDTQYF.